These 32 T cell receptor beta chains share one sample of origin, sequenced in a study of T cell changes during pregnancy in multiple sclerosis. Sequenced by immunoSEQ multiplex PCR; TCRdb stores in-frame clones only, minus some. The data hold 90,000 to 100,000 clones, with about 90% observed a single time. This material consisted of peripheral blood, taken after pregnancy. The receptors derive from a female donor in good health, enrolled as a control in a pregnancy study.

Turning to this clone: Other DNA variants within this sample encode the same CDR3. This chain links TRBV5-1 with TRBJ2-3; 8 nucleotides line up with TRBD2. This CDR3 is 15 amino acids long. V lost 0 bases to trimming and J lost 2 bases; unmatched junction nucleotides: 2. Germline CDR1 and CDR2: SGHRS and YFSETQ. CDR3 protein: CASSLAGGYTDTQYF. Written as DNA, the CDR3 is TGCGCCAGCAGCTTGGCGGGAGGGTACACAGATACGCAGTATTTT.

This clone has only one observation. The genes are TRBV28 and TRBJ2-1; 11 bases map to TRBD2. V dropped 6 bases and J dropped 4; count of bases not matched to a gene: 11. There are 17 residues in the CDR3. The germline V gene has CDR1 MDHEN and CDR2 SYDVKM. CDR3 DNA: TGTGCCAGCAGCCCTGACCTTTGGACTAGCGGGTACAATGAGCAGTTCTTC. Amino acids: CASSPDLWTSGYNEQFF.

The rearrangement links TRBV15 to TRBJ2-1; TRBD2 matches at 9 bases. V dropped 0 bases and J dropped 0; count of bases not matched to a gene: 6. Germline V gene sequence: CDR1 LNHNV, CDR2 YYDKDF (reference sequence). There are 18 residues in the CDR3. CDR3 DNA sequence: TGTGCCACCAGCAGAGAGGTTAGCGGGAGTAGCTCCTACAATGAGCAGTTCTTC. It is translated as CATSREVSGSSSYNEQFF.

The chain uses TRBV5-5 and TRBJ1-5, with D possibly TRBD1 on 5 matching bases. The CDR3 length is 15 residues. Trimming stripped 4 bases from V and 4 bases from J, with 15 bases between. CDR1 and CDR2 from the germline V gene are SGHKS and YYEKEE (reference sequence). Written as DNA, the CDR3 is TGTGCCAGCAGCCGCGAGTGGCAGGGTAATCAGCCCCAGCATTTT. This codes for CASSREWQGNQPQHF. Full variable domain (outside the CDR3, taken from reference TRBV5-5 and TRBJ1-5): DAGVTQSPTHLIKTRGQQVTLRCSPISGHKSVSWYQQVLGQGPQFIFQYYEKEERGRGNFPDRFSARQFPNYSSELNVNALLLGDSALYLCASSREWQGNQPQHFGDGTRLSIL.

The V call is TRBV6-1, the J call TRBJ2-1, with TRBD2 matching over 7 bases. The CDR3 spans 13 residues. Germline assignment: CDR1 MNHNS and CDR2 SASEGT. The junction had 10 bases not matched to a gene; V was cut back by 10 bases and J by 7 bases. CDR3 in amino acids: CATQRGRRNEQFF. The CDR3 region has the DNA TGTGCCACCCAGCGGGGACGCCGGAATGAGCAGTTCTTC.

The CDR3: CASSAGRLAAGELFF. The DNA of the CDR3 is TGTGCCAGCAGTGCCGGGCGTCTAGCGGCCGGGGAGCTGTTTTTT. The chain employs TRBV2 and TRBJ2-2; 7 bases map to TRBD2. V gave up 4 bases and J gave up 6 bases; unmatched junction bases: 8. The CDR3 is 15 amino acids. CDR1 and CDR2 from the germline V gene are SNHLY and FYNNEI.

This clone was seen only once. The chain recombines TRBV29-1 with TRBJ1-1, with 8 bases matching TRBD1. Germline trimming cut 7 bases from V and 4 bases from J; bases unmatched to any gene: 11. Germline-derived CDR1 and CDR2 are SQVTM and ANQGSEA. The CDR3 runs 14 residues. The CDR3 coding sequence is TGCAGCGCCGAGACAGGACAGGGATTCACTGAAGCTTTCTTT. As protein: CSAETGQGFTEAFF. Using reference TRBV29-1 and TRBJ1-1 for the parts outside the CDR3, the full variable domain is SAVISQKPSRDICQRGTSLTIQCQVDSQVTMMFWYRQQPGQSLTLIATANQGSEATYESGFVIDKFPISRPNLTFSTLTVSNMSPEDSSIYLCSAETGQGFTEAFFGQGTRLTVV.

This chain joins TRBV18 and TRBJ1-1; 7 nucleotides match TRBD1. Trimming at V came to 4 bases and at J to 2 bases, leaving 13 bases not matched to a gene. Germline lookup yields CDR1 KGHSH and CDR2 LQKENI. The CDR3 consists of 17 residues. This CDR3 is CASSHTRIGTDNTEAFF. For the CDR3, the DNA is TGTGCCAGCTCACATACACGCATCGGGACAGATAACACTGAAGCTTTCTTT.

The chain carries TRBV7-9 and TRBJ2-5; 7 bases agree with TRBD2. The germline V gene encodes CDR1 SEHNR and CDR2 FQNEAQ (reference sequence). Trimming cost V 5 bases and J 2 bases; bases outside gene matches: 11. The CDR3 length is 16 residues. The DNA for the CDR3 is TGTGCCAGCAGCCCGGGAAGCGGGATCACTCAAGAGACCCAGTACTTC. It is translated as CASSPGSGITQETQYF.

CDR3 sequence (DNA): TGTGCCAGCAGCTTATTCCAATCTACTAGCGGGGGGGCCTCCTACGAGCAGTACTTC. It translates to CASSLFQSTSGGASYEQYF. The rearrangement links TRBV7-2 to TRBJ2-7, with TRBD2 matching 13 bases. CDR1 is SGHTA and CDR2 is FQGNSA in the germline V gene. Trimming removed 2 bases from V and 0 bases from J; junction bases left unmatched: 10. The CDR3 has 19 amino acids.

This rearrangement joins TRBV2 to TRBJ2-6; possible D gene TRBD2, 5 bases. Trimming took 11 bases from V and 4 from J, leaving 12 bases between them. Germline V gives CDR1 SNHLY, CDR2 FYNNEI. The CDR3 covers 13 residues. CDR3 nucleotides: TGTGCCGGAGGAGTATCCGGGGCCAACGTCCTGACTTTC. This codes for CAGGVSGANVLTF. Looking up the rest from reference TRBV2 and TRBJ2-6 gives the full variable domain: EPEVTQTPSHQVTQMGQEVILRCVPISNHLYFYWYRQILGQKVEFLVSFYNNEISEKSEIFDDQFSVERPDGSNFTLKIRSTKLEDSAMYFCAGGVSGANVLTFGAGSRLTVL.

This chain connects TRBV25-1 to TRBJ2-3; 9 bases are a match to TRBD2. After removal of 3 bases from V and 6 bases from J, the junction contained 10 bases not matched to a gene. The CDR3 sequence is 16 residues long. Looked up from germline, CDR1 is MGHDK and CDR2 is SYGVNS. The CDR3 is CASSDPRSGRPDTQYF. The CDR3 DNA is TGTGCCAGCAGTGACCCACGGAGCGGGAGGCCGGATACGCAGTATTTT.

This sequence joins TRBV19 and TRBJ2-1; 7 nucleotides match TRBD1. CDR1 and CDR2 from the germline V gene are LNHDA and SQIVND (reference sequence). This CDR3 contains 16 residues. V shed 10 bases and J 4 bases; nucleotides not matched to a gene: 16. The DNA for the CDR3 is TGTGCCACCCAAGACAGGGCACGCCCAATTTACAATGAGCAGTTCTTC. This sequence encodes CATQDRARPIYNEQFF. The full variable domain, its missing parts supplied by reference TRBV19 and TRBJ2-1, is DGGITQSPKYLFRKEGQNVTLSCEQNLNHDAMYWYRQDPGQGLRLIYYSQIVNDFQKGDIAEGYSVSREKKESFPLTVTSAQKNPTAFYLCATQDRARPIYNEQFFGPGTRLTVL.

The J gene is TRBJ1-3, the V gene TRBV6-1, with no clear D. The CDR3 spans 14 residues. The germline V and J ends were trimmed by 1 base and 0 bases, with 4 bases remaining between them. Per the germline V gene, CDR1 is MNHNS and CDR2 is SASEGT. Here the CDR3 reads CASSEDHSGNTIYF. The CDR3 bases are TGTGCCAGCAGTGAAGATCACTCTGGAAACACCATATATTTT.

V is TRBV9 and J is TRBJ2-2; D remains ambiguous. Germline CDR1 SGDLS, CDR2 YYNGEE. V gave up 0 bases and J gave up 6 bases, with 9 bases separating them. The CDR3 has 14 amino acids. In DNA, the CDR3 is TGTGCCAGCAGCGTAGGGCACGGGTCCGGGGAGCTGTTTTTT. Translation gives CASSVGHGSGELFF.

The V gene is TRBV5-8, the J gene TRBJ1-6; no definite D call. Germline lookup yields CDR1 SGHTS and CDR2 YDEGEE. CDR3 length equals 13 residues. V lost 4 bases to trimming and J lost 9 bases, with 11 bases between them. The CDR3 nucleotides read TGTGCCAGCAGCCTGGCCTTTAGTTCACCCCTCCACTTT. Translating gives CASSLAFSSPLHF.

J is TRBJ2-3 and V is TRBV6-4, with TRBD2 matching over 12 bases. CDR3 length: 15 residues. The J segment lost 3 bases and the V segment lost 6 bases, leaving 4 bases of the junction unmatched. The germline gives CDR1 MRHNA, CDR2 SNTAGT. The CDR3 protein is CASSTTSGRTDTQYF. DNA for the CDR3: TGTGCCAGCAGCACCACTAGCGGGAGGACAGATACGCAGTATTTT.

The chain uses TRBV19 and TRBJ2-7, with 7 bases lining up with TRBD1. The CDR3 contains 14 residues. Unmatched junction bases numbered 7, after V lost 3 bases and J lost 5 bases. Germline CDR1 is LNHDA and CDR2 is SQIVND (reference sequence). The CDR3 protein is CASSIDRARNEQYF. CDR3 in DNA: TGTGCCAGTAGTATTGACAGGGCCCGGAACGAGCAGTACTTC.

The V and J genes are TRBV27 and TRBJ2-7; 11 nucleotides line up with TRBD2. V gave up 6 bases and J gave up 4 bases; unmatched junction bases: 5. CDR3 length: 14 residues. Germline V gene lookup returns CDR1 MNHEY and CDR2 SMNVEV (reference sequence). This CDR3 is CASRMTSGIYEQYF. The CDR3 bases are TGTGCCAGCAGGATGACTAGCGGGATTTACGAGCAGTACTTC.

The CDR3 protein is CASSDFGGASEKLFF. The CDR3 DNA is TGTGCCAGCAGTGACTTTGGGGGGGCAAGTGAAAAACTGTTTTTT. The chain joins TRBV2 to TRBJ1-4; D may be TRBD1 (6 bases). CDR3 length: 15 residues. Trimming removed 3 bases at V and 7 bases at J, with 15 bases between. CDR1 SNHLY and CDR2 FYNNEI come from the germline V gene.

The chain couples TRBV2 to TRBJ2-3, with D maybe TRBD1 (6 bases). This CDR3 region has 14 residues. With 7 bases removed from V and 4 bases from J, the gap between germline ends came to 15 bases. The germline CDR1 and CDR2 sequences are SNHLY and FYNNEI. As DNA, the CDR3 is TGTGCCAGCACTCGGACAGACGAGGCAGATACGCAGTATTTT. Amino acid sequence: CASTRTDEADTQYF.

The CDR3 DNA reads TGTGCCAGCATAGTCCCCACTGAAGCTTTCTTT. It yields the protein CASIVPTEAFF. The chain carries TRBV2 and TRBJ1-1; D gene ambiguous. The CDR3 covers 11 residues. CDR1 SNHLY and CDR2 FYNNEI come from the germline V gene. V was clipped by 7 bases and J by 4 bases, with 7 bases between them.

This chain links TRBV7-8 with TRBJ1-5; tentatively, D is TRBD1 (5 bases). Germline V gene lookup returns CDR1 SGHVS and CDR2 FQNEAQ. V lost 2 bases and J 4 bases, leaving 9 bases between the germline ends. The CDR3 is 14 residues long. The CDR3 loop is CASSLMTENQPQHF. As DNA, the CDR3 is TGTGCCAGCAGCTTAATGACAGAAAATCAGCCCCAGCATTTT.

A single count supports this clone. The rearrangement uses TRBV6-6 and TRBJ1-5, with D tentatively TRBD1 (5 bases). CDR1 is MNHNY, CDR2 SVGAGI, per germline (reference sequence). The CDR3 sequence is 14 residues long. V shed 5 bases and J shed 1 base, with 9 bases lying between them. For the CDR3, the DNA is TGTGCCAGCAGTAGGGGCTACAGCAATCAGCCCCAGCATTTT. The encoded protein is CASSRGYSNQPQHF.

This sequence joins TRBV6-1 and TRBJ2-7; no clear D. This CDR3 has 12 residues. Trimming stripped 9 bases from V and 2 bases from J, with 11 bases between. Germline CDR1 MNHNS, CDR2 SASEGT. CDR3 in amino acids: CASETPTYEQYF. Here the CDR3 DNA reads TGTGCCAGTGAGACACCTACCTACGAGCAGTACTTC.

This clone appeared a single time. This sequence joins TRBV28 and TRBJ2-7; the D gene is possibly TRBD2 (6 bases). V was pared by 3 bases and J by 4 bases, with 16 bases between. Germline CDR1 MDHEN, CDR2 SYDVKM. The CDR3 spans 15 residues. CDR3 loop: CASSFTGDSGYEQYF. CDR3 DNA sequence: TGTGCCAGCAGTTTTACCGGGGACTCCGGGTACGAGCAGTACTTC. Full variable domain (remainder filled in from reference TRBV28 and TRBJ2-7): DVKVTQSSRYLVKRTGEKVFLECVQDMDHENMFWYRQDPGLGLRLIYFSYDVKMKEKGDIPEGYSVSREKKERFSLILESASTNQTSMYLCASSFTGDSGYEQYFGPGTRLTVT.

This chain links TRBV29-1 with TRBJ2-5; no definite D call. Germline V lookup: CDR1 SQVTM, CDR2 ANQGSEA. The V end lost 4 bases, the J end lost 2 bases, and 11 bases lay between the germline ends. This CDR3 has 13 amino acids. CDR3 loop: CSVVVTSQETQYF. Written as DNA, the CDR3 is TGCAGCGTTGTGGTTACAAGTCAAGAGACCCAGTACTTC.

The chain employs TRBV23-1 and TRBJ2-1; 10 nucleotides line up with TRBD1. TRBV23-1 is assigned to the ORF class and has an uncertain function. J gave up 6 bases and V 3 bases, and 8 bases lay outside the gene matches. The CDR3 has 16 amino acids. The CDR3 nucleotides are TGCGCCAGCAGTCATCAGACAGGGGGCGCTTCCAATGAGCAGTTCTTC. Protein: CASSHQTGGASNEQFF.

The rearrangement links TRBV5-5 to TRBJ2-7; 7 bases match TRBD2. The CDR3 has 11 residues. Germline V gene sequence: CDR1 SGHKS, CDR2 YYEKEE (reference sequence). V was clipped by 7 bases and J by 4 bases; unmatched bases: 2. The CDR3 loop reads CASDGRYEQYF. CDR3 sequence (DNA): TGTGCCAGCGACGGGAGGTACGAGCAGTACTTC.

The chain combines TRBV5-1 with TRBJ2-2; 11 nucleotides match TRBD2. The CDR3 loop spans 15 amino acids. Trimming took 4 bases from V and 3 from J; bases not matched to a gene: 2. Germline CDR1 and CDR2: SGHRS and YFSETQ. This CDR3 reads CASSDSGGDTGELFF. CDR3 bases: TGCGCCAGCAGCGATAGCGGGGGGGACACCGGGGAGCTGTTTTTT.

As concerns this clone: The CDR3 does not close with the conserved phenylalanine or tryptophan, likely indicating a read error. The DNA is left out, because the CDR3 cannot be placed on it with certainty; the CDR3 is given as TCRdb lists it. The V and J genes are TRBV27 and TRBJ1-1; TRBD1, the D gene given by the table, was not confirmed from the DNA. The CDR3 sequence runs 10 residues, both termini included. Germline V gene lookup returns CDR1 MNHEY and CDR2 SMNVEV (reference sequence). CDR3 sequence: CASSARGGAG.

The chain combines TRBV27 with TRBJ2-1; D is perhaps TRBD2 (6 bases). The CDR3 contains 15 residues. Deletions cut 1 base from V and 2 bases from J, with 9 bases between. Germline loops: CDR1 MNHEY, CDR2 SMNVEV (reference sequence). CDR3 loop: CASSLWGVTYNEQFF. CDR3 nucleotide sequence: TGTGCCAGCAGTTTATGGGGGGTTACCTACAATGAGCAGTTCTTC.